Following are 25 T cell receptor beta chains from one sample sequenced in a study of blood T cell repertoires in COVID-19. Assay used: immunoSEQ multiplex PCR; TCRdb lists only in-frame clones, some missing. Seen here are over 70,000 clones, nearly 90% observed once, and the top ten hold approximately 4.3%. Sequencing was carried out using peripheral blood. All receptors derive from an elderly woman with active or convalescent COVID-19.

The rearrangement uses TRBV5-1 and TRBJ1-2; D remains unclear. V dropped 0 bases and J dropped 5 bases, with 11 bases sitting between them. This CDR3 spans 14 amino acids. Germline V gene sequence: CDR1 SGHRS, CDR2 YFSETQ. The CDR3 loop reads CASSLDITGYGYTF. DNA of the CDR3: TGCGCCAGCAGCTTGGATATCACGGGTTATGGCTACACCTTC.

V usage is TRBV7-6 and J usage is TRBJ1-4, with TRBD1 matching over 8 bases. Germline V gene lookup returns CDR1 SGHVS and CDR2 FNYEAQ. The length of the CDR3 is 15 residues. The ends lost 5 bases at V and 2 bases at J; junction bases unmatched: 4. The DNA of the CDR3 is TGTGCCAGCAGCCTACAGGGGGGTACTAATGAAAAACTGTTTTTT. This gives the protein CASSLQGGTNEKLFF.

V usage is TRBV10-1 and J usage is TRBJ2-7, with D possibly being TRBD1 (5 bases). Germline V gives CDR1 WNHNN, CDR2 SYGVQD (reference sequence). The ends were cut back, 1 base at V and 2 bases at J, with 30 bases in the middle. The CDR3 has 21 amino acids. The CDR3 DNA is TGCGCCAGCAGTGAGTATTGGTCGGTGAACAGGCCCATGGGAATCGCCTACGAGCAGTACTTC. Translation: CASSEYWSVNRPMGIAYEQYF.

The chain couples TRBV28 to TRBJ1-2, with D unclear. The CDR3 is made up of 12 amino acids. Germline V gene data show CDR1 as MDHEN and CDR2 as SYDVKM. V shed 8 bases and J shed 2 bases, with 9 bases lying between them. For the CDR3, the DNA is TGTGCCAGCTCGGTGAGAAACTATGGCTACACCTTC. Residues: CASSVRNYGYTF.

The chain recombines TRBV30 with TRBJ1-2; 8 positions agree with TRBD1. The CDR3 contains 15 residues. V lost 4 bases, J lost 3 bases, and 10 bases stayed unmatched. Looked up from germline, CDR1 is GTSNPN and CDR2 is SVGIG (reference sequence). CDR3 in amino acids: CAWTRLQGAHYGYTF. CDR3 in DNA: TGTGCCTGGACTCGGTTGCAGGGGGCTCACTATGGCTACACCTTC.

The CDR3 nucleotides are TGTGCCAGCACCTTAGCGACATACGGCGACGAGCAGTACTTC. Protein product: CASTLATYGDEQYF. The chain employs TRBV28 and TRBJ2-7, with a weak D call TRBD2 (5 bases). Germline V gene lookup returns CDR1 MDHEN and CDR2 SYDVKM. V was clipped by 7 bases and J by 5 bases, with 18 bases between them. The CDR3 has 14 residues.

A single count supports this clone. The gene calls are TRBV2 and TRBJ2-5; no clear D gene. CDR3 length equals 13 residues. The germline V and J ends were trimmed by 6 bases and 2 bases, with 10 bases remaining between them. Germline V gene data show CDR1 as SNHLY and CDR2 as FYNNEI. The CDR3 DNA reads TGTGCCAGCAGGAGAGAAATACAAGAGACCCAGTACTTC. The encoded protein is CASRREIQETQYF.

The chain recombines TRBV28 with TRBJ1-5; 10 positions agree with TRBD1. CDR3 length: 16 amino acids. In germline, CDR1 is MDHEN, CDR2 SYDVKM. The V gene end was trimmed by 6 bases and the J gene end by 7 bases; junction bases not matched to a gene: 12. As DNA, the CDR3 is TGTGCCAGCAGCGCCCCAGGGACAGGGGTACGACAGCCCCAGCATTTT. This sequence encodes CASSAPGTGVRQPQHF.

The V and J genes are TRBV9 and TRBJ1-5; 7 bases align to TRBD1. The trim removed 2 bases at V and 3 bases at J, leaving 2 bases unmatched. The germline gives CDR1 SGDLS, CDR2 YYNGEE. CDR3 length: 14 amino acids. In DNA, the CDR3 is TGTGCCAGCAGCGTTGGGACAGACAATCAGCCCCAGCATTTT. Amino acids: CASSVGTDNQPQHF.

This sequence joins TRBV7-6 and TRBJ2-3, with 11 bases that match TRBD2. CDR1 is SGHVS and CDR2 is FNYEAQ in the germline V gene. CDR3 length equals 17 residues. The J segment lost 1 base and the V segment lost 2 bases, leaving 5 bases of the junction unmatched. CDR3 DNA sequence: TGTGCCAGCAGCTTATTAGCGGGAGGGCCGGGCACAGATACGCAGTATTTT. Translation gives CASSLLAGGPGTDTQYF.

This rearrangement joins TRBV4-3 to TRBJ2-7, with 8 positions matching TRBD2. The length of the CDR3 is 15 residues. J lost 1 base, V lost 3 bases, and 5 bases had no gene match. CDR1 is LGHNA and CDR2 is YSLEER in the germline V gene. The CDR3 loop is CASSQLTSASYEQYF. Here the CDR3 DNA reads TGCGCCAGCAGCCAGTTGACTAGCGCTTCCTACGAGCAGTACTTC.

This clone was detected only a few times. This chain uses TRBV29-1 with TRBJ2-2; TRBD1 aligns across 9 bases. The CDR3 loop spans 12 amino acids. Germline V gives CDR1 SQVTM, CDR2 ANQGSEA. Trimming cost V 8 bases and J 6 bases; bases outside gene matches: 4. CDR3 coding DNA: TGCAGCTCACGGACAGGGGCCGGGGAGCTGTTTTTT. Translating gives CSSRTGAGELFF.

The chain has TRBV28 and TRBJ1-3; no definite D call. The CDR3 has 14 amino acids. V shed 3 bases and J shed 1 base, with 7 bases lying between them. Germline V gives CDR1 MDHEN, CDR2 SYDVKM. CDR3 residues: CASSFGGSGNTIYF. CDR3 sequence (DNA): TGTGCCAGCAGTTTTGGAGGGTCTGGAAACACCATATATTTT.

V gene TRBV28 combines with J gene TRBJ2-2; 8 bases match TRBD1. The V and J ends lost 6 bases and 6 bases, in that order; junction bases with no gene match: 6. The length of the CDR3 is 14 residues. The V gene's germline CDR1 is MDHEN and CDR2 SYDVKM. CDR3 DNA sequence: TGTGCCAGCAGGGTAACAGGGGGTTCCGGGGAGCTGTTTTTT. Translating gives CASRVTGGSGELFF.

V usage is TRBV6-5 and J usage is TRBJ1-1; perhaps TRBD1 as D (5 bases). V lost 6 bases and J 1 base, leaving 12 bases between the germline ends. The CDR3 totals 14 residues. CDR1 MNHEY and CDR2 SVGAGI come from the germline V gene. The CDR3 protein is CASRTDGGNTEAFF. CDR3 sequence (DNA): TGTGCCAGCAGGACGGACGGGGGGAACACTGAAGCTTTCTTT.

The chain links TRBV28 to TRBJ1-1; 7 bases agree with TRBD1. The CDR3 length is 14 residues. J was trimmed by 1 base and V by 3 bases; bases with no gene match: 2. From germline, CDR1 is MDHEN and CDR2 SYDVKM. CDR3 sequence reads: CASSFRTGNTEAFF. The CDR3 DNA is TGTGCCAGCAGTTTTAGGACAGGGAACACTGAAGCTTTCTTT.

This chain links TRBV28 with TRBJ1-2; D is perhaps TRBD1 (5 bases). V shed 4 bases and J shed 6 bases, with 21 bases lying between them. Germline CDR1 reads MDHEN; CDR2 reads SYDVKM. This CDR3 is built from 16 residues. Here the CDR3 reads CASSSPPRTLRNGYTF. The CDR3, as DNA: TGTGCCAGCAGTTCCCCCCCTCGGACACTCCGAAATGGCTACACCTTC.

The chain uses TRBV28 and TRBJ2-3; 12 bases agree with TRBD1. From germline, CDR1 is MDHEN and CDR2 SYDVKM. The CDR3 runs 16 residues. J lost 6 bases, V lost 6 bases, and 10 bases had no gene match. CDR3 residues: CASSSTGTGGADTQYF. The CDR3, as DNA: TGTGCCAGCAGCAGTACCGGGACAGGGGGCGCGGATACGCAGTATTTT.

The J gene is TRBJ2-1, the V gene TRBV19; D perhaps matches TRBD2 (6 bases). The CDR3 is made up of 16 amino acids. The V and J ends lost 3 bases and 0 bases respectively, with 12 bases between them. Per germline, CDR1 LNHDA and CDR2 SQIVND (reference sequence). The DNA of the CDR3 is TGTGCCAGTAGTATCGGAGGGCATGTCTCCTACAATGAGCAGTTCTTC. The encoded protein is CASSIGGHVSYNEQFF. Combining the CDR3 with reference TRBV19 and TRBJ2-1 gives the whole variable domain DGGITQSPKYLFRKEGQNVTLSCEQNLNHDAMYWYRQDPGQGLRLIYYSQIVNDFQKGDIAEGYSVSREKKESFPLTVTSAQKNPTAFYLCASSIGGHVSYNEQFFGPGTRLTVL.

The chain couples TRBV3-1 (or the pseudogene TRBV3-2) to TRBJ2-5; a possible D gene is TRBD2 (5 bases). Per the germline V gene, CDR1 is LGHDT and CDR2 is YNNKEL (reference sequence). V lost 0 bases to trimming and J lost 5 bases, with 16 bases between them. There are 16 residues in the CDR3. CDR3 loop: CASSQDLDWVWETQYF. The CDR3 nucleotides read TGTGCCAGCAGCCAAGATCTGGACTGGGTGTGGGAGACCCAGTACTTC.

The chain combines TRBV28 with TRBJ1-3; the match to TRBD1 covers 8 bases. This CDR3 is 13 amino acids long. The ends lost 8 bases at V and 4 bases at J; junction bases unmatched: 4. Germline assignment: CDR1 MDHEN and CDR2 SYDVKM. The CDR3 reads CASQGAQGNTIYF. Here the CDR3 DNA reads TGTGCCAGCCAGGGGGCGCAAGGAAACACCATATATTTT.

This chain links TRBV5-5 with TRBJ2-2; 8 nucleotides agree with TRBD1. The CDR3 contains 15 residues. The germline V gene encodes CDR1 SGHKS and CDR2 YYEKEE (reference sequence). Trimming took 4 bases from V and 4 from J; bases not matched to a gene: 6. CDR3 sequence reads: CASSVPGQVTGELFF. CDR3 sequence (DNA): TGTGCCAGCAGCGTCCCGGGACAGGTCACCGGGGAGCTGTTTTTT.

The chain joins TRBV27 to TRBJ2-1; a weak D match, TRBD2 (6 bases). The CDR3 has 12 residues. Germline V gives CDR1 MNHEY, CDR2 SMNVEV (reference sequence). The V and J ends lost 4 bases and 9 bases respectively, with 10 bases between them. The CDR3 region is CASSSGLGEQFF. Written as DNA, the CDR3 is TGTGCCAGCAGTTCGGGACTGGGTGAGCAGTTCTTC.

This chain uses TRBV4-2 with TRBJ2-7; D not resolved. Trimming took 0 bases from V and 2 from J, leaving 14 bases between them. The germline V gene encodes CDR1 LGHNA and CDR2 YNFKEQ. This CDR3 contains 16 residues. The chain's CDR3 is CASSQELGGQAYEQYF. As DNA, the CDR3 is TGTGCCAGCAGCCAAGAGCTTGGCGGTCAAGCCTACGAGCAGTACTTC.

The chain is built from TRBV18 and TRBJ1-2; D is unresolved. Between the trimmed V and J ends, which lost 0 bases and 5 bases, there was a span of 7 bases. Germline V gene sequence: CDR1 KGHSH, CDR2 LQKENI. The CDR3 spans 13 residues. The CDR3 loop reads CASSPPFNYGYTF. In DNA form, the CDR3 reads TGTGCCAGCTCACCACCTTTTAATTATGGCTACACCTTC.